A selection of T cell receptor beta chains follows, all from one sample in a study of T cell repertoires in cytomegalovirus infection. These receptors have no identified antigens. TCRdb reprocessed the reads via MiXCR and lists one record per CDR3 protein. Of roughly 920,000 distinct CDR3 sequences listed, approximately 31% are singletons. The sample was cultured CD8+ T cells from PBMCs, taken from culture after CMV antigen stimulation. The receptors were sampled from a human donor in good health (CMV status not recorded). Some clones in this sample may be carry-over from other donors' samples. Both conserved end residues are part of each CDR3. The D gene is left open where the match is weak. Expanded clones are given a class, and other clones once, few, many or no size at all.

j_call: TRBJ1-1; d_call: -; v_call: TRBV7-6; clone_size: -; cdr3_aa: CASSLGQAPTEAFF; cdr3_nt: TGTGCCAGCAGCTTAGGGCAGGCCCCCACTGAAGCTTTCTTT
j_call: TRBJ2-3; d_call: TRBD2; v_call: TRBV6-5; clone_size: -; cdr3_aa: CASSYEASGGDVTDTQYF; cdr3_nt: TGTGCCAGCAGTTACGAGGCTAGCGGGGGGGATGTGACAGATACGCAGTATTTT
j_call: TRBJ2-1; d_call: TRBD1; v_call: TRBV6-1; clone_size: few; cdr3_aa: CASSLDRPNEQFF; cdr3_nt: TGTGCCAGCAGTCTGGACAGGCCCAATGAGCAGTTCTTC
j_call: TRBJ1-5; d_call: -; v_call: TRBV5-6; clone_size: -; cdr3_aa: CASSLRGAPLYSNQPQHF; cdr3_nt: TGTGCCAGCAGCTTGAGGGGGGCCCCCCTTTATAGCAATCAGCCCCAGCATTTT
j_call: TRBJ1-5; d_call: -; v_call: TRBV9; clone_size: -; cdr3_aa: CASSAGPYSNQPQHF; cdr3_nt: TGTGCCAGCAGCGCTGGCCCTTATAGCAATCAGCCCCAGCATTTT
j_call: TRBJ2-4; d_call: TRBD1; v_call: TRBV9; clone_size: -; cdr3_aa: CASSGEGQEVKIQYF; cdr3_nt: TGTGCCAGCAGCGGCGAGGGACAGGAGGTCAAGATTCAGTACTTC
j_call: TRBJ2-1; d_call: TRBD2; v_call: TRBV5-1; clone_size: few; cdr3_aa: CASSFGGGSGNEQFF; cdr3_nt: TGCGCCAGCAGCTTCGGGGGGGGCTCTGGCAATGAGCAGTTCTTC
j_call: TRBJ2-5; d_call: -; v_call: TRBV19; clone_size: -; cdr3_aa: CASSPGTRAQETQYF; cdr3_nt: TGTGCCAGTAGTCCCGGGACGAGGGCCCAAGAGACCCAGTACTTC
j_call: TRBJ2-1; d_call: TRBD2; v_call: TRBV28; clone_size: few; cdr3_aa: CASTSLGGALVNEQFF; cdr3_nt: TGTGCCAGCACCTCCTTGGGAGGGGCCCTTGTCAATGAGCAGTTCTTC
j_call: TRBJ2-5; d_call: TRBD2; v_call: TRBV28; clone_size: -; cdr3_aa: CASSFVTSGFQETQYF; cdr3_nt: TGTGCCAGCAGTTTTGTAACTAGCGGCTTCCAAGAGACCCAGTACTTC
j_call: TRBJ1-1; d_call: TRBD1; v_call: TRBV12-3/TRBV12-4; clone_size: few; cdr3_aa: CASSLGGWTGLNTEAFF; cdr3_nt: TGTGCCAGCAGTTTAGGAGGGTGGACAGGCCTGAACACTGAAGCTTTCTTT
j_call: TRBJ2-5; d_call: TRBD1; v_call: TRBV28; clone_size: -; cdr3_aa: CASSFWRQGAGETQYF; cdr3_nt: TGTGCCAGCAGTTTCTGGCGACAGGGGGCGGGAGAGACCCAGTACTTC
j_call: TRBJ2-5; d_call: -; v_call: TRBV27; clone_size: -; cdr3_aa: CASSPDRTNQETQYF; cdr3_nt: TGTGCCAGCAGCCCCGACCGGACTAACCAAGAGACCCAGTACTTC